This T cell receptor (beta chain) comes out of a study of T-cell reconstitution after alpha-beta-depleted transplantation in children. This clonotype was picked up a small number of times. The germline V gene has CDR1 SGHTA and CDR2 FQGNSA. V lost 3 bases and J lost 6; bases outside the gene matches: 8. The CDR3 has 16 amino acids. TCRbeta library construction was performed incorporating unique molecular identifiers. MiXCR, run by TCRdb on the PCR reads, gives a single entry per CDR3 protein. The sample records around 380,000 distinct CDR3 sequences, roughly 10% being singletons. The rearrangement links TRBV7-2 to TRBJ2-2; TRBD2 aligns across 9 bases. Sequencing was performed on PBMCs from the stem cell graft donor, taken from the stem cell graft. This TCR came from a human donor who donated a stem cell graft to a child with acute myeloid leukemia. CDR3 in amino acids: CASSFDSGRLAGELFF. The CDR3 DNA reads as TGTGCCAGCAGCTTCGATAGCGGGAGACTCGCCGGGGAGCTGTTTTTT.